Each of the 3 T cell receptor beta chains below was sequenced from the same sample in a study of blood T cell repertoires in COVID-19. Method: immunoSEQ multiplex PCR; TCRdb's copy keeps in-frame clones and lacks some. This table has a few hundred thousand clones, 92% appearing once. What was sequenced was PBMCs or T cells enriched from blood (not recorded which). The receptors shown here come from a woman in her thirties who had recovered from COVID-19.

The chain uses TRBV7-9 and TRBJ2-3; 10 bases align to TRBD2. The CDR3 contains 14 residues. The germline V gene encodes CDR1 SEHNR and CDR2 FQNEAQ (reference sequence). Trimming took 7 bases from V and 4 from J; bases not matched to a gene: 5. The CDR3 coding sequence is TGTGCCAGCACAGCGGGAGGGGGCGCAGATACGCAGTATTTT. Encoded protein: CASTAGGGADTQYF.

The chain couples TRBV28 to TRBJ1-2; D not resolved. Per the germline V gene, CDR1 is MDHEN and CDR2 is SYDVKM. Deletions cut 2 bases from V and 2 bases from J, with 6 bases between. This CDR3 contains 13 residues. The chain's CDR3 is CASSLHGNYGYTF. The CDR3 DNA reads TGTGCCAGCAGTTTACACGGGAACTATGGCTACACCTTC.

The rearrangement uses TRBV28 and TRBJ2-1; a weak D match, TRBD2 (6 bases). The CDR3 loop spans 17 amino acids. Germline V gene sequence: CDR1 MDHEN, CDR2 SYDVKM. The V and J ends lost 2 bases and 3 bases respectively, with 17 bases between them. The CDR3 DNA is TGTGCCAGCAGTTTACTGAGTGGGGAGGCTGTCTACAATGAGCAGTTCTTC. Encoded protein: CASSLLSGEAVYNEQFF.